This T cell receptor beta chain is from a study of T cell repertoires in cytomegalovirus infection (dated by TCRdb to between 2018 and 2020). At the level of the whole study: Donor HLA type was relevant to the analysis, as public TCR beta signatures indicated carriage of CMV infection together with the matching HLA type.

CDR1 and CDR2 are drawn from the germline V gene (reference sequence): LNHNV, YYDKDF. The CDR3 has 14 amino acids, counting the end cysteine and phenylalanine. Only the CDR3 region is kept as DNA, spanning 42 bases read in frame from base 1. Trimmed from V: 5 bases; trimmed from J: 4 bases; junction bases lacking a gene match: 2. TCRdb records Illumina HiSeq 1500 as the sequencer. The public reads were quality trimmed at Q25 with fastp and then assembled into clones with MiXCR by TCRdb, keeping productive beta chains. For every CDR3 protein sequence, its rows merge into one entry that carries the most common genes and DNA. The sample table contains about 210,000 distinct CDR3 sequences; only one count was recorded for about 7% of them. The ten biggest clones cover about 6.5% of the sample. This clonotype was counted ten times or more. What this receptor recognizes is not known. Base qualities are not provided; no much larger clone lies one nucleotide away.

What the study reported, not specific to this receptor: The ex vivo response was dominated by HLA-C-restricted CMV-specific TCR beta clonotypes, which also provided the single most frequent clonotype in two of eight donors. In both this cohort and an independent cohort of some 370 donors, the cumulative frequency of public TCR beta family members distinguished carriers of CMV infection plus the relevant HLA type.

The rearrangement joined TRBV15 to TRBJ2-1; 10 junctional bases match TRBD1. The TCR comes from a human donor in good health (CMV status not recorded). Some clones in this sample may be carry-over from other donors' samples. The source material was PBMCs. The CDR3 amino acid sequence is: CATSPGQGYNEQFF. The sequence in DNA is TGTGCCACCAGCCCGGGACAGGGGTACAATGAGCAGTTCTTC.